This record covers a single T cell receptor beta chain. This sample was included in a study of blood T cell repertoires in COVID-19. The wider study: From T cells, B-cell-depleted T cells, or PBMCs came the material, which was cDNA or gDNA.

Original analysis: How many nucleated cells were present was estimated from reference gene primer amplification. Only in-frame clones appear in the TCRdb table, and some are missing; sequencing was by immunoSEQ multiplex PCR. The D gene and trimming were derived from the DNA, and the V and J assignments and clone size from that table. The data hold approximately 160,000 clones, with around 80% observed a single time. Germline loops: CDR1 MNHEY, CDR2 SMNVEV (reference sequence). The CDR3 spans 13 residues. The V segment lost 6 bases and the J segment 5 bases; nucleotides outside the gene matches: 4. The chain combines TRBV27 with TRBJ2-7, with TRBD1 identical over 10 bases. The sequence was obtained from a woman older than 75 with acute or convalescent COVID-19. What was sequenced was peripheral blood. The CDR3, as DNA: TGTGCCAGCAGGTGGACAGGGGGGGACGAGCAGTACTTC. This codes for CASRWTGGDEQYF.